This T cell receptor beta chain was sequenced for a study of T-cell memory formation after mild COVID-19. Study findings and constraints: Clones contracting day 15 to 85 were balanced CD4/CD8; later expanders leaned CD4+. Certain responding clones were present in pre-infection memory, suggesting participation of cross-reactive memory.

TCRalpha and TCRbeta libraries used 5'RACE with constant-segment primers and UMIs. TCRdb called the 5' RACE reads again in MiXCR, with one record for every CDR3 protein. The table has about 400,000 distinct CDR3 sequences, more than 15% seen once; the top ten hold 20% to 25%. V shed 1 base, J shed 5 bases, and the junction held 7 bases outside the gene matches. Germline CDR1 is MGHRA and CDR2 is YSYEKL. CDR3 size: 16 residues. In regard to this clonotype: Its target is not known.

This sequence was found in a man aged 18 to 29 who had mild COVID-19 (a few samples of this study predate the infection). Cell type and time point are not known. The chain links TRBV4-1 to TRBJ1-5, with TRBD1 matching over 8 bases. Input material: PBMCs or a T cell subset sorted from them (not recorded which). The CDR3 coding sequence is TGCGCCAGCAGCCAAGGGACAGGGCTGAGTCATCAGCCCCAGCATTTT. Translation gives CASSQGTGLSHQPQHF.